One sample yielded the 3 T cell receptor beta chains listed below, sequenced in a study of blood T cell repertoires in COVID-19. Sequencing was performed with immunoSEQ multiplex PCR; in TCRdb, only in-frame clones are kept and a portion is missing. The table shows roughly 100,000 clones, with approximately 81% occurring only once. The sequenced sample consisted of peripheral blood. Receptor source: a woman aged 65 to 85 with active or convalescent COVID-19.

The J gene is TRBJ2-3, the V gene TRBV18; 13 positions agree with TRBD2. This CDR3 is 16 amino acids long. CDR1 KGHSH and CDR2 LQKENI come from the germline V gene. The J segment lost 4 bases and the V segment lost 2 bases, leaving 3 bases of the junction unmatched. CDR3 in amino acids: CASSPGTSGASDTQYF. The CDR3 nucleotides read TGTGCCAGCTCACCAGGGACTAGCGGGGCATCAGATACGCAGTATTTT.

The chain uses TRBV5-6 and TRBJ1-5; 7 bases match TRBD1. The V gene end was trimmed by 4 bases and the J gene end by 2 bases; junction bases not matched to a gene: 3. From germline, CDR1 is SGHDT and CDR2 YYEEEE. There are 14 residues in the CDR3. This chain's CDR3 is CASSPGTGNQPQHF. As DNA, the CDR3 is TGTGCCAGCAGCCCCGGGACAGGCAATCAGCCCCAGCATTTT.

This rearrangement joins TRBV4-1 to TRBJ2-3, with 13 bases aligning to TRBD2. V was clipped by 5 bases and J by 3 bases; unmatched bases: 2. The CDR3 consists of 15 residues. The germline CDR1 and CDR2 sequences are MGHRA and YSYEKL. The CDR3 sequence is CASSAGLAGTDTQYF. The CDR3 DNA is TGCGCCAGCAGCGCGGGACTAGCGGGGACAGATACGCAGTATTTT.